The 21 T cell receptor beta chains given below trace back to one sample, sequenced in a study of identical twins. TCRdb reprocessed the 5' RACE reads with MiXCR, giving one entry per CDR3 protein. The sample records hundreds of thousands of distinct CDR3 sequences, over 20% being singletons. The sample was also reused in another study, on T cells expressing NK-cell markers.

Sequenced input: PBMCs. These receptors were collected from a woman in her late teens or twenties in good health.

This clonotype was detected ten times or more. This sequence joins TRBV20-1 and TRBJ2-7; D remains ambiguous. Per the germline V gene, CDR1 is DFQATT and CDR2 is SNEGSKA (reference sequence). This CDR3 spans 11 amino acids. V lost 3 bases, J lost 6 bases, and 9 bases lay in between. The CDR3 loop is CSARAGIEQYF. In nucleotides, the CDR3 is TGCAGTGCTAGGGCCGGCATCGAGCAGTACTTC.

In its sample, this clonotype was seen a few times. The rearrangement links TRBV29-1 to TRBJ1-1; D is possibly TRBD1 (6 bases). The V and J ends lost 1 base and 4 bases respectively, with 13 bases between them. Germline CDR1 is SQVTM and CDR2 is ANQGSEA. This CDR3 has 14 residues. The CDR3 DNA is TGCAGCGTTGAAGCGAGGGGGGAGAGCACTGAAGCTTTCTTT. Its protein is CSVEARGESTEAFF.

The sample holds a few counts of this clonotype. The genes are TRBV27 and TRBJ2-7; no firm D call. V lost 4 bases and J lost 5, with 12 bases in between. The germline V gene has CDR1 MNHEY and CDR2 SMNVEV (reference sequence). The CDR3 runs to 13 residues. The CDR3 DNA sequence: TGTGCCAGCAGTTCTGGTAATGGCGACGAGCAGTACTTC. This translates into CASSSGNGDEQYF.

This clonotype has just a few counts. CDR3 amino acids: CSARQNRGSETQYF. CDR3 in DNA: TGCAGTGCTAGGCAAAACAGGGGTTCAGAGACCCAGTACTTC. The rearrangement links TRBV20-1 to TRBJ2-5, with TRBD1 matching 7 bases. Germline V CDR1 and CDR2: DFQATT, SNEGSKA (reference sequence). V lost 3 bases to trimming and J lost 4 bases; unmatched junction nucleotides: 8. This CDR3 is 14 amino acids long.

This clonotype was counted a few times. The chain employs TRBV5-6 and TRBJ2-5; no clear D gene. The CDR3 is made up of 14 amino acids. Germline-derived CDR1 and CDR2 are SGHDT and YYEEEE. V lost 2 bases and J lost 5, with 13 bases in between. CDR3 loop: CASSFPVSTETQYF. Written as DNA, the CDR3 is TGTGCCAGCAGCTTTCCGGTTTCAACGGAGACCCAGTACTTC.

In this sample, this clonotype turned up many times. The CDR3 bases are TGTGCCAGCAGCCCTGGGACAGACACTGAAGCTTTCTTT. It encodes CASSPGTDTEAFF. The chain combines TRBV12-3 or TRBV12-4 with TRBJ1-1, with 7 nucleotides matching TRBD1. The CDR3 consists of 13 residues. The junction had 4 bases not matched to a gene; V was cut back by 6 bases and J by 3 bases.

The chain joins TRBV20-1 to TRBJ1-1; D call uncertain. The CDR3 extends over 13 amino acids. With 3 bases removed from V and 1 base from J, the gap between germline ends came to 9 bases. Germline V CDR1 and CDR2: DFQATT, SNEGSKA (reference sequence). Here the CDR3 DNA reads TGCAGTGCTAGGAGTTTAAGGAACACTGAAGCTTTCTTT. Encoded protein: CSARSLRNTEAFF.

This clonotype appeared many times. The CDR3, as DNA: TGTGCCAGCAGTTCATCGCACACGAACCCTTACGAGCAGTACTTC. Translated: CASSSSHTNPYEQYF. V and J are TRBV12-3 or TRBV12-4 and TRBJ2-7; no firm D call. V dropped 4 bases and J dropped 4 bases, with 17 bases sitting between them. The CDR3 length is 15 residues.

This clonotype was found many times. The chain has TRBV10-3 and TRBJ2-1, with a weak D call TRBD2 (6 bases). V shed 5 bases and J shed 4 bases, with 9 bases lying between them. The CDR3 spans 13 residues. The V gene's germline CDR1 is ENHRY and CDR2 SYGVKD. CDR3 in amino acids: CAISPGLYNEQFF. CDR3 sequence (DNA): TGTGCCATCAGTCCGGGACTTTACAATGAGCAGTTCTTC.

The chain joins TRBV5-6 to TRBJ2-7; no clear D. The V and J ends lost 5 bases and 3 bases respectively, with 15 bases between them. The CDR3 totals 14 residues. Germline values: CDR1 SGHDT, CDR2 YYEEEE. The CDR3 coding sequence is TGTGCCAGCAGTTTCCGGCCGGATGACTACGAGCAGTACTTC. Encoded protein: CASSFRPDDYEQYF.

V usage is TRBV29-1 and J usage is TRBJ2-7; a possible D gene is TRBD1 (5 bases). The CDR3 has 13 amino acids. The germline gives CDR1 SQVTM, CDR2 ANQGSEA. Trimming cost V 1 base and J 2 bases, with 9 bases left between them. CDR3 residues: CSVEVDRPYEQYF. The CDR3 coding sequence is TGCAGCGTTGAAGTAGACAGACCCTACGAGCAGTACTTC.

This chain links TRBV7-9 with TRBJ1-1; TRBD1 might be the D (5 bases). Trimming took 0 bases from V and 3 from J, leaving 11 bases between them. Germline V gives CDR1 SEHNR, CDR2 FQNEAQ (reference sequence). The CDR3 sequence is 15 residues long. The CDR3 protein is CASSLAGRSDTEAFF. The CDR3 DNA follows: TGTGCCAGCAGCTTAGCGGGGCGGTCGGACACTGAAGCTTTCTTT.

This clonotype has at least ten counts. V and J are TRBV5-4 and TRBJ2-3; D not resolved. V was trimmed by 0 bases and J by 8 bases, leaving 16 bases between them. The germline CDR1 and CDR2 sequences are SGHNT and YYREEE (reference sequence). The CDR3 totals 15 residues. The CDR3 loop is CASSLGNIGPATQYF. CDR3 sequence (DNA): TGTGCCAGCAGCTTGGGAAATATAGGCCCCGCTACGCAGTATTTT.

The genes are TRBV6-6 and TRBJ2-7; 8 nucleotides align to TRBD2. The germline V gene has CDR1 MNHNY and CDR2 SVGAGI (reference sequence). V dropped 7 bases and J dropped 1; count of bases not matched to a gene: 3. The CDR3 is 13 residues long. Written as DNA, the CDR3 is TGTGCCAGCAATTTAGCGGGGTCCTACGAGCAGTACTTC. It is translated as CASNLAGSYEQYF.

This clonotype was recorded many times. V gene TRBV5-6 combines with J gene TRBJ2-1; TRBD2 matches at 12 bases. V trimming: 5 bases; J trimming: 0 bases; junction bases outside the gene matches: 9. The CDR3 has 18 amino acids. Germline lookup yields CDR1 SGHDT and CDR2 YYEEEE. The chain's CDR3 is CASSSGLAGRSSYNEQFF. The DNA for the CDR3 is TGTGCCAGCAGTTCCGGACTAGCGGGGCGAAGCTCCTACAATGAGCAGTTCTTC.

A remark on this clonotype: The junction differs from germline at one of its ends, possibly a read error. DNA of the CDR3: TGCTGTGCTAGAGGGGTTTCTAGCGTGGAGATGGGCGAGCAGTTCTTC. This gives the protein CCARGVSSVEMGEQFF. This chain connects TRBV20-1 to TRBJ2-1; TRBD2 is a possible D gene (6 bases). Germline assignment: CDR1 DFQATT and CDR2 SNEGSKA (reference sequence). The length of the CDR3 is 16 residues.

This clonotype occurred a few times. J is TRBJ2-1 and V is TRBV7-8; D is perhaps TRBD1 (6 bases). Germline V gene lookup returns CDR1 SGHVS and CDR2 FQNEAQ. This CDR3 comprises 15 residues. V lost 6 bases and J 5 bases, leaving 17 bases between the germline ends. The CDR3 is CASSWITGLNNEQFF. In nucleotides, the CDR3 is TGTGCCAGCAGTTGGATAACAGGGCTAAACAATGAGCAGTTCTTC.

The rearrangement links TRBV5-1 to TRBJ2-7; 9 bases are shared with TRBD1. Germline CDR1 reads SGHRS; CDR2 reads YFSETQ. V shed 4 bases and J 1 base; nucleotides not matched to a gene: 6. The length of the CDR3 is 15 residues. This CDR3 is CASSRTGVGSYEQYF. The CDR3 DNA sequence: TGCGCCAGCAGCCGGACAGGGGTGGGATCCTACGAGCAGTACTTC.

This clonotype was detected ten times or more. This chain connects TRBV29-1 to TRBJ1-5; D may be TRBD1 (5 bases). V lost 4 bases, J lost 4 bases, and 8 bases lay in between. The CDR3 is made up of 12 amino acids. Germline CDR1 and CDR2: SQVTM and ANQGSEA. CDR3 coding DNA: TGCAGCGTTGGGGGCGGAAATCAGCCCCAGCATTTT. It encodes CSVGGGNQPQHF.

The gene calls are TRBV12-3 or TRBV12-4 and TRBJ1-5; TRBD1 matches 12 bases. V gave up 5 bases and J gave up 4 bases; unmatched junction bases: 6. The CDR3 has 16 amino acids. CDR3 in DNA: TGTGCCAGCAGTCTCCCGGGACAGGGGGCGAATCAGCCCCAGCATTTT. Protein: CASSLPGQGANQPQHF.

This clonotype was detected ten times or more. The chain employs TRBV25-1 and TRBJ1-1; D might be TRBD1 (5 bases). The V end lost 7 bases, the J end lost 3 bases, and 15 bases lay between the germline ends. This CDR3 contains 14 residues. Germline-derived CDR1 and CDR2 are MGHDK and SYGVNS. DNA for the CDR3: TGTGCCAGCAAAAAGGGGAGTTTACACACTGAAGCTTTCTTT. Its protein is CASKKGSLHTEAFF.